This T cell receptor beta chain comes out of a study of early T cells in non-severe SARS-CoV-2 infection. Turning to the study itself: RNA in bulk from unsorted whole blood was sequenced, and chains were unpaired. Notes on the study in general: The study's VDJdb matching favored anti-spike CD8 responses and missed private and CD4 specificities.

The CDR3 loop spans 15 amino acids. Trimming took 3 bases from V and 1 from J, leaving 12 bases between them. CDR1 and CDR2 from the germline V gene are LNHDA and SQIVND (reference sequence). Individually, cDNA molecules had unique molecular identifiers attached to them. TCRdb recomputed calls from the 5' RACE reads with MiXCR, one row per CDR3 protein. The sample shows around 47,000 distinct CDR3 sequences, about 9.9% of them seen only once. Many counts were recorded for this clonotype. Its matching antigen is unknown. This TCR derives from an adult who was a healthcare worker with PCR-confirmed SARS-CoV-2 infection or an uninfected control (not recorded which). Sequenced: whole blood. V is TRBV19 and J is TRBJ1-1, with a possible D match to TRBD1 (6 bases). The CDR3 coding sequence is TGTGCCAGTAGTATGGAGGGGGAGGGGAACACTGAAGCTTTCTTT. Translating gives CASSMEGEGNTEAFF.